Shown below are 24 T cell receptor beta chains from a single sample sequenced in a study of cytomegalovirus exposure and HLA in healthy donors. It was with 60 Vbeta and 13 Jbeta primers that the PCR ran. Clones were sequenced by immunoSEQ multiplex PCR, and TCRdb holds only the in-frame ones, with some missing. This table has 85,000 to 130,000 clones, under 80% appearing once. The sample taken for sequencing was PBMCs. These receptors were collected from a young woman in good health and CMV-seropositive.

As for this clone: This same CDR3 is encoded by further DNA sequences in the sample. CDR3 DNA sequence: TGTGCCAGCAGCTCCCTCTATGGCTACACCTTC. Its translation is CASSSLYGYTF. The chain recombines TRBV7-2 with TRBJ1-2; no definite D call. The CDR3 contains 11 residues. Germline V gives CDR1 SGHTA, CDR2 FQGNSA. With 4 bases removed from V and 4 bases from J, the gap between germline ends came to 4 bases.

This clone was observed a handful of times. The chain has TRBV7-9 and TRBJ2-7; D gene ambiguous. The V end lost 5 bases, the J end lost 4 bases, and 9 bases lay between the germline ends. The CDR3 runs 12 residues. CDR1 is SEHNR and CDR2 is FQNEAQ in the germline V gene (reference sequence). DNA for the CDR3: TGTGCCAGCAGCACCAACGGGTACGAGCAGTACTTC. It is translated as CASSTNGYEQYF.

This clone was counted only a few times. The CDR3 DNA reads as TGTGCCAGCAGTGAAGGGGGAGGCAATCAGCCCCAGCATTTT. Its translation: CASSEGGGNQPQHF. The chain is built from TRBV6-4 and TRBJ1-5, with a weak D call TRBD1 (6 bases). Germline CDR1 MRHNA, CDR2 SNTAGT. The CDR3 is 14 amino acids. Trimming cost V 3 bases and J 2 bases, with 8 bases left between them.

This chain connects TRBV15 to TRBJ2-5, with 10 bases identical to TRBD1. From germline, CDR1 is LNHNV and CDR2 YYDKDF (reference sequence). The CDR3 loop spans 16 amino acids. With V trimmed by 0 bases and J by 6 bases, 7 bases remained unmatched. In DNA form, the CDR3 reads TGTGCCACCAGCAGAGAATCGACAGGGGGCCTAAAGACCCAGTACTTC. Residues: CATSRESTGGLKTQYF.

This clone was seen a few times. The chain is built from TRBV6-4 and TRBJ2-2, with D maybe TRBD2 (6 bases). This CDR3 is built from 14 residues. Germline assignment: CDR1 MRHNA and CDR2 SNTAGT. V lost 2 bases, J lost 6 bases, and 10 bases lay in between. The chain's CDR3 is CASSDTGEAGELFF. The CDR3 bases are TGTGCCAGCAGTGACACGGGAGAGGCCGGGGAGCTGTTTTTT.

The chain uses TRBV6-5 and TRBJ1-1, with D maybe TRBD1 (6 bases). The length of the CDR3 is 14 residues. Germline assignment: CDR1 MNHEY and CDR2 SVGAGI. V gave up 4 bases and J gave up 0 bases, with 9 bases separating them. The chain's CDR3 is CASSLTGMNTEAFF. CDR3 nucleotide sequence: TGTGCCAGCAGTTTAACAGGGATGAACACTGAAGCTTTCTTT.

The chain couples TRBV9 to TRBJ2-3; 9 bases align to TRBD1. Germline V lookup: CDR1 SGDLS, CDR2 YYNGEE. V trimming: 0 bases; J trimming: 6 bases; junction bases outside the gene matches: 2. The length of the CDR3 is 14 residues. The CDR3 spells CASSVGTGADTQYF. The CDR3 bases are TGTGCCAGCAGCGTAGGGACAGGGGCGGATACGCAGTATTTT.

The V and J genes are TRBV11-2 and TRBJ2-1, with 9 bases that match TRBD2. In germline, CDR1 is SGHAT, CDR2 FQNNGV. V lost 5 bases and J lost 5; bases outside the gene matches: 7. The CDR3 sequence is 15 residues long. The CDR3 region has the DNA TGTGCCAGCAGCCTAGGACTAGCGCTCAACAATGAGCAGTTCTTC. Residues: CASSLGLALNNEQFF.

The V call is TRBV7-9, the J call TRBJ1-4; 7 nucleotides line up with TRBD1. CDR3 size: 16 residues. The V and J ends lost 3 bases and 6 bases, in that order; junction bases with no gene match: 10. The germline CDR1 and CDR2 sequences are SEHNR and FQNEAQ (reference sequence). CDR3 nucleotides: TGTGCCAGCAGCTTGGGACAGACCAATCAGCATGAAAAACTGTTTTTT. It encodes CASSLGQTNQHEKLFF.

The CDR3 nucleotides are TGTGCCAGCAGCTTAATGGCTAGCGGGAGCGAGACCCAGTACTTC. Its protein is CASSLMASGSETQYF. The chain links TRBV7-9 to TRBJ2-5, with 10 positions matching TRBD2. This CDR3 contains 15 residues. Germline assignment: CDR1 SEHNR and CDR2 FQNEAQ (reference sequence). J gave up 5 bases and V 2 bases, and 5 bases lay outside the gene matches. Together with reference TRBV7-9 and TRBJ2-5, the CDR3 gives the full variable domain: DTGVSQNPRHKITKRGQNVTFRCDPISEHNRLYWYRQTLGQGPEFLTYFQNEAQLEKSRLLSDRFSAERPKGSFSTLEIQRTEQGDSAMYLCASSLMASGSETQYFGPGTRLLVL.

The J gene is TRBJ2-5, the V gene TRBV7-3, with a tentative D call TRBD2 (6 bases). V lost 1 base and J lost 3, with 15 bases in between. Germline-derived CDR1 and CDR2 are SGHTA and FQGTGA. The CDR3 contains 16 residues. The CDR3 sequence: CASSLSSGEGKETQYF. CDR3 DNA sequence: TGTGCCAGCAGCTTAAGTTCGGGAGAAGGGAAAGAGACCCAGTACTTC.

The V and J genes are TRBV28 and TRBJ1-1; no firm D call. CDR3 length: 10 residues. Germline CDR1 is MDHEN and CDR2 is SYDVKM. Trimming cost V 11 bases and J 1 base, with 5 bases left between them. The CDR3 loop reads CASGNTEAFF. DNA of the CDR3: TGTGCCTCAGGGAACACTGAAGCTTTCTTT.

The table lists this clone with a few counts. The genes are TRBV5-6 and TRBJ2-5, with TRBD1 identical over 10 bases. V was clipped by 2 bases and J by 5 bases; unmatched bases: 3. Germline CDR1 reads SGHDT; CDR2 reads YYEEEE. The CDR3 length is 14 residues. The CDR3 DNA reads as TGTGCCAGCAGCTTAGGGACAGGGGATGAGACCCAGTACTTC. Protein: CASSLGTGDETQYF. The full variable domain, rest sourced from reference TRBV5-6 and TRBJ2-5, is DAGVTQSPTHLIKTRGQQVTLRCSPKSGHDTVSWYQQALGQGPQFIFQYYEEEERQRGNFPDRFSGHQFPNYSSELNVNALLLGDSALYLCASSLGTGDETQYFGPGTRLLVL.

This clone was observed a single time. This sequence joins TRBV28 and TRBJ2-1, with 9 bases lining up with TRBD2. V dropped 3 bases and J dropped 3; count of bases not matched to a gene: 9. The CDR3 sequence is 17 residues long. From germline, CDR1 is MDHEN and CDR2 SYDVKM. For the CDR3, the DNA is TGTGCCAGCAGTTTGGGTTGGAGCGGGAGGAGCTACAATGAGCAGTTCTTC. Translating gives CASSLGWSGRSYNEQFF. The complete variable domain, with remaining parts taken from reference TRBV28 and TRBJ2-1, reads DVKVTQSSRYLVKRTGEKVFLECVQDMDHENMFWYRQDPGLGLRLIYFSYDVKMKEKGDIPEGYSVSREKKERFSLILESASTNQTSMYLCASSLGWSGRSYNEQFFGPGTRLTVL.

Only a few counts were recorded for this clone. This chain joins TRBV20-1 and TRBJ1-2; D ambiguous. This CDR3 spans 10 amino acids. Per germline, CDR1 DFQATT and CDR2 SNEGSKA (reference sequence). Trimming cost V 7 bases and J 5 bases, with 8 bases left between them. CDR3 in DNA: TGCAGTGTAGTAGCGTATGGCTACACCTTC. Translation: CSVVAYGYTF.

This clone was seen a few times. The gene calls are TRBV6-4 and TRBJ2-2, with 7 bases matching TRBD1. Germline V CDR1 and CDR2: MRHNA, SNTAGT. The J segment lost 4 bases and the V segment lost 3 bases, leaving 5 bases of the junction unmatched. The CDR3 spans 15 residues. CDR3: CASSDGTDSTGELFF. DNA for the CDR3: TGTGCCAGCAGTGATGGGACAGACAGCACCGGGGAGCTGTTTTTT.

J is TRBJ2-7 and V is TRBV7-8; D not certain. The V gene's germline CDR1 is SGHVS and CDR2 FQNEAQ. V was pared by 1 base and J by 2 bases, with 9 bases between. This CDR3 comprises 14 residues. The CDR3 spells CASSLDVGAYEQYF. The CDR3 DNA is TGTGCCAGCAGCTTAGACGTCGGAGCCTACGAGCAGTACTTC.

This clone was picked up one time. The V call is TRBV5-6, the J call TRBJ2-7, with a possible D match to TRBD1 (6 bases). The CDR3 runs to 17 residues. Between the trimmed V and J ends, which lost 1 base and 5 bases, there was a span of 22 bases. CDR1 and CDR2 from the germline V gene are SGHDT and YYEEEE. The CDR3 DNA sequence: TGTGCCAGCAGCTTGTATTCAGGGGAAATATCCTTGGACGAGCAGTACTTC. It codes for CASSLYSGEISLDEQYF.

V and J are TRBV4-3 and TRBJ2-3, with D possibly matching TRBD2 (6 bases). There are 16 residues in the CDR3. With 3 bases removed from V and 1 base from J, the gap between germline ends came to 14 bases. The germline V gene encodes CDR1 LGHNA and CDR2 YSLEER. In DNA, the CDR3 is TGCGCCAGCAGCCATGGGGGGAGTGTCGGCACAGATACGCAGTATTTT. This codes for CASSHGGSVGTDTQYF.

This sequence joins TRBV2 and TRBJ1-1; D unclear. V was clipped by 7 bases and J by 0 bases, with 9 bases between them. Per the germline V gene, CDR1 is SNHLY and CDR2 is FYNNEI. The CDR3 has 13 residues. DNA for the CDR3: TGTGCCAGCAAGGAGGTTATGAACACTGAAGCTTTCTTT. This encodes CASKEVMNTEAFF.

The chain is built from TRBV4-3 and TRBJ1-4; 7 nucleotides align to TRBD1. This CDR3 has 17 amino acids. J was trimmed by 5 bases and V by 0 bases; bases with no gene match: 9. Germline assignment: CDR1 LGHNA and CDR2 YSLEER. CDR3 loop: CASSQDPRDSSNEKLFF. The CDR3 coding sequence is TGCGCCAGCAGCCAAGATCCCCGGGACAGCTCGAATGAAAAACTGTTTTTT.

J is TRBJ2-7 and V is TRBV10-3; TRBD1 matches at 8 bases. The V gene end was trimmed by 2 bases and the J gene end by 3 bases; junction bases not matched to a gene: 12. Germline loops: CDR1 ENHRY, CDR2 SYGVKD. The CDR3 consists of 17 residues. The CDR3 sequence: CAISEGGSGQGSYEQYF. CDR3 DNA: TGTGCCATCAGTGAGGGGGGCTCAGGACAGGGAAGCTACGAGCAGTACTTC.

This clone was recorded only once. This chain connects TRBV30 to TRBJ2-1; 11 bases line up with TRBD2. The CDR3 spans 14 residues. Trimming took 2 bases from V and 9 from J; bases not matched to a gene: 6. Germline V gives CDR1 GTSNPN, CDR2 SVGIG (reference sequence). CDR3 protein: CAWSRTSGRAEQFF. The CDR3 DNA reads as TGTGCCTGGAGTCGGACTAGCGGGCGGGCTGAGCAGTTCTTC.

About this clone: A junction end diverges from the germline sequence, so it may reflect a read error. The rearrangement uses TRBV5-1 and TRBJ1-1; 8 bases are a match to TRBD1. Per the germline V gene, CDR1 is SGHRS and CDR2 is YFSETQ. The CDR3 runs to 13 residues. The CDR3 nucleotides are TGCGCCAGCAGATTGGACAGGGCCACTGAAGCTTTCTTT. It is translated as CASRLDRATEAFF.